The present T cell receptor (beta chain) was sequenced within a study of vaccination effects on CD4 cells after COVID-19. The study, taken as a whole, reports: Marked clonal contraction was seen late after vaccination (in both infection- and vaccine-induced clones).

From germline, CDR1 is SNHLY and CDR2 FYNNEI. The trim removed 2 bases at V and 7 bases at J, leaving 2 bases unmatched. The CDR3 sequence is 16 residues long. Worth noting for this clone: Its antigen is unidentified.

TCRdb's copy holds only in-frame clones and misses some; the assay was immunoSEQ multiplex PCR. Seen here are around 32,000 clones, 72% observed once, and the top ten hold around 10%. Antigen-specific CD4+ T cells were expanded with viral peptide pools in the ViraFEST assay before sequencing. Following 10 days of culture, CD4+ T cells were isolated. Vaccination of participants consisted of two doses of either the BNT162b2 or mRNA-1273 vaccine. In the vaccine recipients, nucleocapsid antibodies were negative and there was no prior SARS-CoV-2 infection. Culturing of two million PBMC per well took place with about 9 IU/ml IL-2 and 9 to 10 ug/ml peptides.

This chain uses TRBV2 with TRBJ2-1; 16 bases are a match to TRBD2. The source of this sequence is a human donor who received a COVID-19 vaccine. The sample was CD4+ T cells from PBMCs cultured with HCoV-229E spike peptides, taken after COVID-19 vaccination. CDR3 DNA sequence: TGTGCCAGCAGTGAACGGGGACTAGCGGGAGGGAATGAGCAGTTCTTC. Its protein is CASSERGLAGGNEQFF.